This T cell receptor (beta chain) was profiled in a study of blood T cell repertoires in COVID-19. Study-level background: The United States, Italy and Spain supplied acute and convalescent COVID-19 samples. The cDNA or gDNA used as material had been derived from T cells, B-cell-depleted T cells, or PBMCs.

The germline CDR1 and CDR2 sequences are SGHVS and FQNEAQ. V shed 3 bases, J shed 6 bases, and the junction held 6 bases outside the gene matches. CDR3 length: 15 residues. In the study's own analysis: Reference gene primer amplification gave nucleated cell count estimates. Profiled with immunoSEQ multiplex PCR; TCRdb holds only in-frame clones, not every one. V, J and clone size are taken as reported in that table, and D and trimming were inferred from the DNA itself. In the table there are about 270,000 clones, roughly 90% of which are singletons. The sequence derives from a man between 60 and 75 years old who had recovered from COVID-19. This chain uses TRBV7-8 with TRBJ2-2, with TRBD1 identical over 8 bases. Input material: peripheral blood. The CDR3 DNA sequence: TGTGCCAGCAGCTTGGTGCAGGGGGCGGCCGGGGAGCTGTTTTTT. It encodes CASSLVQGAAGELFF.